The TCR beta chain described here comes from a study of cytomegalovirus exposure and HLA in healthy donors. Findings and limits, study-wide: Relative to equally common others, HLA-associated TCR beta chains showed greater clonal expansion in a later analysis. Researchers left out some V segments, among them TRBV6-2 and TRBV6-3, as indistinguishable. Immune exposure was documented only through CMV serostatus. With further analysis later on, most CMV-associated TCR beta chains appeared HLA-restricted.

It was with 60 Vbeta and 13 Jbeta primers that the PCR ran. Data came from immunoSEQ multiplex PCR; TCRdb stores just in-frame clones and leaves some out. The sample yields roughly 130,000 clones, 80% seen once. V was trimmed by 0 bases and J by 6 bases, leaving 11 bases between them. This CDR3 has 15 amino acids. Germline V gives CDR1 LGHNA, CDR2 YNFKEQ. Turning to this clone: Its antigen is not identified.

This chain uses TRBV4-2 with TRBJ2-2; D unresolved. The clonotype was recovered from a man aged 25 to 40 in good health and CMV-seronegative. The sample consisted of PBMCs. This CDR3 reads CASSQDLGFSGELFF. CDR3 sequence (DNA): TGTGCCAGCAGCCAAGATCTCGGGTTCTCCGGGGAGCTGTTTTTT.